Given below is one T cell receptor beta chain in context. RNA was extracted from bulk tissue without any cell sorting. A modified ARM-PCR protocol with three rounds of nested PCR amplified TCRbeta. TCRdb reprocessed the multiplex PCR reads with MiXCR, giving one entry per CDR3 protein. The sample lists some 80,000 distinct CDR3 sequences; roughly two thirds were seen once. CDR3 length equals 16 residues. CDR1 SGHTA and CDR2 FQGTGA come from the germline V gene. V gave up 2 bases and J gave up 9 bases; unmatched junction bases: 9. The data derive from a study of tumor and adjacent non-tumor tissue in lung cancer. Across the study: Histology: under 15 adenocarcinoma, a couple of squamous cell carcinoma, 1 small cell lung cancer. Some 3.9 million productive TCRbeta reads were obtained per sample on average.

Sequenced material: lung tumor tissue. The receptor's source is a woman in her thirties or forties with non-small cell lung cancer. The chain has TRBV7-3 and TRBJ2-1; TRBD2 matches 11 bases. The CDR3 spells CASSLAGTSGSGEQFF. The CDR3, as DNA: TGTGCCAGCAGCTTAGCTGGGACTAGCGGATCCGGTGAGCAGTTCTTC.